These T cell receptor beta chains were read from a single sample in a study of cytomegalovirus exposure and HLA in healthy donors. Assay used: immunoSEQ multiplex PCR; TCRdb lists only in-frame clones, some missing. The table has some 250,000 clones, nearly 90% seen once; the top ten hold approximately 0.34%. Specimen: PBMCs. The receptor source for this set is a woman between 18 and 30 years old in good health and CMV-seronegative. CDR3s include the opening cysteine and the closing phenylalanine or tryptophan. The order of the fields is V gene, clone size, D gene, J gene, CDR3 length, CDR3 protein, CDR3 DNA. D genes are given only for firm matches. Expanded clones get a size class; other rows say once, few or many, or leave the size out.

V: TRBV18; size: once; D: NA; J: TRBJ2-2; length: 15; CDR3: CASSTQRANTGELFF; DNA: TGTGCCAGCTCCACCCAGCGGGCGAACACCGGGGAGCTGTTTTTT
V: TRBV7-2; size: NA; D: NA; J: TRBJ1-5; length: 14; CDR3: CASSPGGFRQPQHF; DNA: TGTGCCAGCAGCCCCGGCGGGTTTCGGCAGCCCCAGCATTTT
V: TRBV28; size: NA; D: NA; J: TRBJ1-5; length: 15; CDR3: CASSHGDRINQPQHF; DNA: TGTGCCAGCAGTCACGGAGACAGGATTAATCAGCCCCAGCATTTT
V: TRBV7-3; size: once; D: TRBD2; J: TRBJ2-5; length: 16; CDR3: CASSPTSGGAGETQYF; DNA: TGTGCCAGCAGCCCTACTAGCGGGGGGGCTGGGGAGACCCAGTACTTC
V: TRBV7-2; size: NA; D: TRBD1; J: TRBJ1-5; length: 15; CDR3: CASSWGQGLNQPQHF; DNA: TGTGCCAGCAGCTGGGGACAGGGGCTTAATCAGCCCCAGCATTTT
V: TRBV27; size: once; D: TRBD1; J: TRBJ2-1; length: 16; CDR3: CASSLFGTGGPDEQFF; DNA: TGTGCCAGCAGTTTATTCGGGACAGGGGGCCCCGATGAGCAGTTCTTC
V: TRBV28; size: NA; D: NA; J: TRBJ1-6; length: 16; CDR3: CASSLRAGTYNSPLHF; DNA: TGTGCCAGCAGTTTACGGGCAGGGACTTATAATTCACCCCTCCACTTT
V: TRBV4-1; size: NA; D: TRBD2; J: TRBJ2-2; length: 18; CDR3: CASSQDPLASGGTGELFF; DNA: TGCGCCAGCAGCCAAGATCCCCTCGCTAGCGGGGGGACCGGGGAGCTGTTTTTT
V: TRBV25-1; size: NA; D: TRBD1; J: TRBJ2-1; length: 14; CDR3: CASSGQGALNEQFF; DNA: TGTGCCAGCAGTGGACAGGGTGCCCTCAATGAGCAGTTCTTC
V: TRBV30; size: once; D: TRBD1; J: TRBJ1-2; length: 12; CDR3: CAWGDRGYGYTF; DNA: TGTGCCTGGGGGGACAGGGGGTATGGCTACACCTTC
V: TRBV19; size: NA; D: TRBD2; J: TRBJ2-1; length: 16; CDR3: CATTLSWLAGYNEQFF; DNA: TGTGCCACCACCCTTTCCTGGCTAGCGGGCTACAATGAGCAGTTCTTC